These 6 T cell receptor beta chains came from one sample sequenced in a study of low-dose radiotherapy and immunotherapy resistance in tumors. Time point meaning: before trial treatment. TRAV- and TRBV-specific primers were used for first-strand cDNA, which covered alpha and beta chains. TCRs were amplified for 20 to 25 PCR cycles with a constant-region primer and V-primer adapter. TCRdb called the reads again in MiXCR, with one record for every CDR3 protein. The sample holds some 82,000 distinct CDR3 sequences, 15% to 20% seen once. Sequencing was performed on PBMCs, taken before treatment. These receptors were taken from a male donor with prostate cancer.

This clonotype was detected ten times or more. V usage is TRBV11-3 and J usage is TRBJ2-2; no reliable D call. V was shortened by 5 bases and J by 3 bases, with 10 bases between the two germline ends. The CDR3 runs 14 residues. Per germline, CDR1 SGHNT and CDR2 YENEEA. In nucleotides, the CDR3 is TGTGCCAGCAGCCAGGAAGCGCACACCGGGGAGCTGTTTTTT. Protein product: CASSQEAHTGELFF. The entire variable domain, with the rest obtained from reference TRBV11-3 and TRBJ2-2, is as follows: EAGVVQSPRYKIIEKKQPVAFWCNPISGHNTLYWYLQNLGQGPELLIRYENEEAVDDSQLPKDRFSAERLKGVDSTLKIQPAELGDSAVYLCASSQEAHTGELFFGEGSRLTVL.

This clonotype has at least ten counts. The chain has TRBV6-1 and TRBJ2-2; the match to TRBD1 covers 9 bases. The CDR3 is 14 amino acids. V gave up 5 bases and J gave up 5 bases; unmatched junction bases: 3. Per the germline V gene, CDR1 is MNHNS and CDR2 is SASEGT. CDR3 nucleotide sequence: TGTGCCAGCAGTCCCGGGACAGGGACCGGGGAGCTGTTTTTT. It translates to CASSPGTGTGELFF.

The chain couples TRBV21-1 to TRBJ2-1. TRBV21-1 has pseudogene status. The CDR3 sequence is 14 residues long. CDR3 sequence (DNA): TGTGCCAGCAGCACCTCGGGCACTTACAATGAGCAGTTCTTC. This sequence encodes CASSTSGTYNEQFF.

This clonotype appeared many times. The chain recombines TRBV27 with TRBJ2-7, with a tentative D call TRBD2 (5 bases). This CDR3 is 13 amino acids long. Germline V gene sequence: CDR1 MNHEY, CDR2 SMNVEV (reference sequence). V gave up 2 bases and J gave up 3 bases, with 8 bases separating them. The DNA for the CDR3 is TGTGCCAGCAGTTTACACGGACTCTACGAGCAGTACTTC. This encodes CASSLHGLYEQYF.

As to this clonotype: The junction differs from germline at one of its ends, possibly a read error. The chain has TRBV7-7 and TRBJ2-2; D remains ambiguous. The germline V gene has CDR1 SSHAT and CDR2 FNYEAQ (reference sequence). The CDR3 loop spans 14 amino acids. This CDR3 is CASSLKRSSGELFF. CDR3 sequence (DNA): TGTGCTAGCAGCTTAAAGAGGTCCAGCGGGGAGCTGTTTTTT.

This clonotype was recorded at least ten times. V usage is TRBV30 and J usage is TRBJ2-7, with D possibly being TRBD2 (5 bases). V shed 0 bases and J shed 7 bases, with 13 bases lying between them. The germline V gene encodes CDR1 GTSNPN and CDR2 SVGIG (reference sequence). The CDR3 runs 13 residues. CDR3 region: CAWSVAAGGEQYF. CDR3 sequence (DNA): TGTGCCTGGAGTGTAGCCGCGGGTGGAGAGCAGTACTTC.